A selection of T cell receptor beta chains follows, all from one sample in a study of T cells in Graves' hyperthyroidism and ophthalmopathy. TCRdb processed the multiplex PCR reads anew with MiXCR; each CDR3 protein has one entry. The data hold 300,000 to 400,000 distinct CDR3 sequences, with over 15% observed a single time. The source material was blood. These receptors originate from a woman in her forties or fifties with Graves' hyperthyroidism. Both conserved end residues are part of each CDR3.

V: TRBV3-1; J: TRBJ2-3; CDR3: CASSSTEYTQYF
V: TRBV11-2; J: TRBJ1-1; CDR3: CASTTQGEVTEASF
V: TRBV7-9; J: TRBJ2-5; CDR3: CASSFGDYQETQYF
V: TRBV10-1; J: TRBJ1-4; CDR3: CASSRTGTDEKLFF
V: TRBV29-1; J: TRBJ1-2; CDR3: CSVGVFGTDLDGYTF
V: TRBV5-1; J: TRBJ1-5; CDR3: CASSAEWPNQPQHF
V: TRBV10-3; J: TRBJ2-7; CDR3: CASLGLAEGEQYF
V: TRBV30; J: TRBJ2-5; CDR3: CACGWVGETQYF
V: TRBV27; J: TRBJ2-5; CDR3: CASRLAGEETQYF
V: TRBV7-2; J: TRBJ1-3; CDR3: CASSPIRQSSGNTIYF
V: TRBV28; J: TRBJ1-1; CDR3: CASSFRGGTEAFF
V: TRBV7-2; J: TRBJ2-1; CDR3: CASSPLAGVMNEQFF
V: TRBV5-5; J: TRBJ2-1; CDR3: CASSPTSDSYNEQFF
V: TRBV6-1; J: TRBJ1-2; CDR3: CASSDKWTGGAGYTF
V: TRBV7-8; J: TRBJ2-1; CDR3: CASSLKKAGTSAYNEQFF
V: TRBV7-3; J: TRBJ1-1; CDR3: CASSPGGSNTEAFF
V: TRBV30; J: TRBJ2-5; CDR3: CAWSGQIQETQYF
V: TRBV29-1; J: TRBJ2-1; CDR3: CSTLGSNEQFF
V: TRBV7-2; J: TRBJ1-1; CDR3: CASSVMVGTEAFF
V: TRBV20-1; J: TRBJ2-1; CDR3: CSARENPYYNEQFF
V: TRBV20-1; J: TRBJ2-5; CDR3: CSALRETQYF
V: TRBV7-2; J: TRBJ1-1; CDR3: CASSLSSIEAFF
V: TRBV7-9; J: TRBJ1-3; CDR3: CASSFDDSGNTIYF
V: TRBV18; J: TRBJ2-3; CDR3: CASSPVDRADTQYF
V: TRBV11-2; J: TRBJ2-1; CDR3: CASTYRRGYNEQFF